Below, one T cell receptor (beta chain) is given with its context. Its target is not known. This entry is derived from a study of T cells in Graves' hyperthyroidism and ophthalmopathy. General observations from the study: Most expanded thyroid clonotypes above 0.001 also appeared in blood.

Amplification targeted TCR beta CDR3 regions from RNA transcripts. The TCR CDR3 was amplified in a first-round RT-PCR using the HTBI primer set. A single record per CDR3 protein comes from TCRdb applying MiXCR to the multiplex PCR reads. The sample shows some 770,000 distinct CDR3 sequences, about 16% of them seen only once. V trimming: 5 bases; J trimming: 4 bases; junction bases outside the gene matches: 9. Germline CDR1 reads SGHTA; CDR2 reads FQGTGA. This CDR3 is 15 amino acids long. Hyperthyroidism, newly diagnosed and lasting under 2 months, affected patients aged 18 to 65. Diagnosis rested on symptoms, serum thyroxine and TRAb, thyroid ultrasound, and orbital computed tomography. PBMCs were derived from 9.5 to 10 ml fresh peripheral blood.

The gene calls are TRBV7-3 and TRBJ2-7, with TRBD1 matching over 9 bases. Sequencing was performed on blood. The clonotype originates from a man between 18 and 35 years old with Graves' hyperthyroidism. The CDR3 sequence: CASSPDRGKVYEQYF. CDR3 nucleotides: TGTGCCAGCAGCCCAGACAGGGGGAAGGTTTACGAGCAGTACTTC.